This T cell receptor beta chain was captured in a study of T-cell reconstitution after alpha-beta-depleted transplantation in children. There are 18 residues in the CDR3. Trimming took off 2 bases at V and 2 bases at J, with 22 bases between the two ends. Germline V gene lookup returns CDR1 SGHRS and CDR2 YFSETQ. This sample's TCRbeta library carried unique molecular identifier barcodes. TCRdb ran MiXCR on the PCR reads and lists one entry per CDR3 protein. The data show 240,000 or so distinct CDR3 sequences, about 12% seen once. This clonotype was found many times. The clonotype originates from a human donor who donated a stem cell graft to a child with acute lymphoblastic leukemia. This specimen consisted of PBMCs from the stem cell graft donor, obtained from the stem cell graft. The chain combines TRBV5-1 with TRBJ1-2, with D perhaps matching TRBD1 (6 bases). The CDR3 DNA follows: TGCGCCAGCAGCTTCGGACAGAGCGGTGCCCGAACGAACTATGGCTACACCTTC. Amino acids: CASSFGQSGARTNYGYTF.